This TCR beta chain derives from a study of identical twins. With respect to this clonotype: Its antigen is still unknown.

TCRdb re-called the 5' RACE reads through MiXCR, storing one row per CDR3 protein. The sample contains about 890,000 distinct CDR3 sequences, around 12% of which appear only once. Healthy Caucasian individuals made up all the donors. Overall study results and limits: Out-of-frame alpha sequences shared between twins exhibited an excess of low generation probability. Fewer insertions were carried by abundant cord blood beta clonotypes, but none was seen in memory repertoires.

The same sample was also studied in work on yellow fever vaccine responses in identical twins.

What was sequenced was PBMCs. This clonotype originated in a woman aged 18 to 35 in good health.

DNA of the CDR3: TGTGCCAGCAGCCGGACTAGCGGGGGGCGGGGTGAGCAGTTCTTC. Translated, it gives CASSRTSGGRGEQFF. J is TRBJ2-1 and V is TRBV12-3 or TRBV12-4, with 14 bases matching TRBD2. The trim removed 6 bases at V and 9 bases at J, leaving 7 bases unmatched. The CDR3 runs to 15 residues.